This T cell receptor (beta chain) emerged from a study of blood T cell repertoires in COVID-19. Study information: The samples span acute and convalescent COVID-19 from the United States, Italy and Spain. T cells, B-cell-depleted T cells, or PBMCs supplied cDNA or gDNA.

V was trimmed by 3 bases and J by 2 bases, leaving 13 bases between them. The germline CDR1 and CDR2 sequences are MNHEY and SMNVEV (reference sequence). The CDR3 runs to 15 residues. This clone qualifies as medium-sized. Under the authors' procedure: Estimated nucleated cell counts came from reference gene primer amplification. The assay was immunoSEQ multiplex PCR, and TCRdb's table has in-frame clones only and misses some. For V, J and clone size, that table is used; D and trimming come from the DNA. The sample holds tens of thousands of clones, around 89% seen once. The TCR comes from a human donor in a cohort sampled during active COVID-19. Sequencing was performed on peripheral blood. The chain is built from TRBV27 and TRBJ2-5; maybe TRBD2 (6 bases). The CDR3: CASSLTSGSQETQYF. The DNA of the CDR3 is TGTGCCAGCAGTTTGACGAGCGGGTCTCAAGAGACCCAGTACTTC.